This entry lists 30 T cell receptor beta chains sequenced from one sample in a study of CD4 and CD8 cells across lung adenocarcinoma regions. One entry per CDR3 protein, called by TCRdb with MiXCR from the PCR reads. The sample lists approximately 3,800 distinct CDR3 sequences; 64% were seen once. Sample: CD4+ T cells from the margin of a lung tumor. Source of these receptors: a male donor with lung adenocarcinoma. The CD4 and CD8 labels of this study may be unreliable.

The chain has TRBV6-1 and TRBJ1-2, with D unclear. CDR3 length: 17 amino acids. Germline CDR1 MNHNS, CDR2 SASEGT. V lost 6 bases to trimming and J lost 5 bases, with 25 bases between them. CDR3 sequence (DNA): TGTGCCAGCAGGAGACGGCAAATAACGGGAGAATCTTATGGCTACACCTTC. Translating gives CASRRRQITGESYGYTF.

This sequence joins TRBV6-1 and TRBJ2-1; D gene ambiguous. This CDR3 comprises 15 residues. The V gene lost 7 bases and the J gene lost 9 bases, with 22 bases spanning the gap. CDR1 is MNHNS, CDR2 SASEGT, per germline. The CDR3 region is CASTFRSHVSGEQFF. The DNA for the CDR3 is TGTGCCAGCACCTTCCGGTCGCACGTCTCGGGTGAGCAGTTCTTC.

The chain employs TRBV12-3 or TRBV12-4 and TRBJ1-4; weak D call: TRBD1 (5 bases). V shed 5 bases and J shed 5 bases, with 15 bases lying between them. The CDR3 runs 15 residues. Here the CDR3 DNA reads TGTGCCAGCAGTCCGGCGGGAAGGGGAAATGAAAAACTGTTTTTT. As protein: CASSPAGRGNEKLFF.

The chain joins TRBV6-1 to TRBJ2-5; 9 bases are shared with TRBD2. CDR1 is MNHNS and CDR2 is SASEGT in the germline V gene. The CDR3 runs 16 residues. V dropped 4 bases and J dropped 4; count of bases not matched to a gene: 10. This chain's CDR3 is CASSVIAGDPGETQYF. CDR3 in DNA: TGTGCCAGCAGTGTAATAGCGGGGGACCCAGGAGAGACCCAGTACTTC.

This chain uses TRBV10-1 with TRBJ1-3; D is undetermined. TRBJ2-2 explains the end of the DNA better; the J call may be wrong. The CDR3 consists of 14 residues. The germline CDR1 and CDR2 sequences are WNHNN and SYGVQD (reference sequence). CDR3 sequence: CASSERRDTGELFF. The CDR3, as DNA: TGCGCCAGCAGTGAGAGGCGCGACACCGGGGAGCTGTTTTTT.

The chain combines TRBV7-6 with TRBJ2-1; tentatively, D is TRBD2 (6 bases). V was clipped by 0 bases and J by 4 bases, with 7 bases between them. The CDR3 has 14 residues. The germline V gene encodes CDR1 SGHVS and CDR2 FNYEAQ. In nucleotides, the CDR3 is TGTGCCAGCAGCTTAGCCGGGAGATACAATGAGCAGTTCTTC. Residues: CASSLAGRYNEQFF. The whole variable domain, remainder taken from reference TRBV7-6 and TRBJ2-1, is GAGVSQSPRYKVTKRGQDVALRCDPISGHVSLYWYRQALGQGPEFLTYFNYEAQQDKSGLPNDRFSAERPEGSISTLTIQRTEQRDSAMYRCASSLAGRYNEQFFGPGTRLTVL.

This chain uses TRBV7-2 with TRBJ2-1; D possibly corresponds to TRBD1 (5 bases). CDR1 is SGHTA and CDR2 is FQGNSA in the germline V gene. V lost 4 bases, J lost 7 bases, and 8 bases lay in between. The CDR3 extends over 12 amino acids. CDR3 region: CASSWTRNEQFF. CDR3 DNA: TGTGCCAGCAGCTGGACACGGAATGAGCAGTTCTTC.

Regarding this clonotype: One end of the junction does not line up with germline, which may come from a read error. This chain uses TRBV6-1 with TRBJ2-3; D remains unclear. Matching the DNA end better, TRBJ2-7 makes the J call doubtful. The length of the CDR3 is 15 residues. Germline assignment: CDR1 MNHNS and CDR2 SASEGT. In nucleotides, the CDR3 is TGTGCCAGCGGTGAACAAACTGTGGGCACAGATACGCAGTACTTC. Residues: CASGEQTVGTDTQYF.

This clonotype was seen a few times. The gene calls are TRBV11-1 and TRBJ2-5; possible D gene TRBD2, 7 bases. The J call may be in error: the DNA end matches TRBJ2-7 better. This CDR3 comprises 15 residues. Germline assignment: CDR1 SGHAT and CDR2 FQDESV (reference sequence). The DNA for the CDR3 is TGTGCCAGCAGCTTAAAAGGAGGGGGGGACTACGAGCAGTACTTC. This encodes CASSLKGGGDYEQYF.

This clonotype was seen a handful of times. A junction end diverges from the germline sequence, so it may reflect a read error. V usage is TRBV11-3 and J usage is TRBJ2-1; tentative D call: TRBD2 (5 bases). Germline values: CDR1 SGHNT, CDR2 YENEEA. The CDR3 runs to 13 residues. CDR3 sequence (DNA): TGTGCCAGCAGCTTAGATTCGGAGCGGTACCTGTACTTC. It is translated as CASSLDSERYLYF.

The chain uses TRBV12-3 or TRBV12-4 and TRBJ1-4; D gene ambiguous. The germline V and J ends were trimmed by 3 bases and 7 bases, with 12 bases remaining between them. The CDR3 is 14 amino acids. This CDR3 is CASSFGLVGEKLFF. The CDR3, as DNA: TGTGCCAGCAGTTTCGGCCTGGTTGGTGAAAAACTGTTTTTT.

The chain recombines TRBV6-5 with TRBJ2-4; 7 bases are shared with TRBD2. The V and J ends lost 2 bases and 5 bases, in that order; junction bases with no gene match: 9. This CDR3 is built from 16 residues. From germline, CDR1 is MNHEY and CDR2 SVGAGI. The CDR3 nucleotides are TGTGCCAGCAGTTACAGGACGGGAGGCGGCGAAAACATTCAGTACTTC. Translated, it gives CASSYRTGGGENIQYF.

The chain recombines TRBV6-1 with TRBJ2-2; no clear D gene. The V end lost 3 bases, the J end lost 3 bases, and 8 bases lay between the germline ends. Germline assignment: CDR1 MNHNS and CDR2 SASEGT. This CDR3 contains 14 residues. The CDR3 loop reads CASSDSRDTGELFF. The CDR3 nucleotides read TGTGCCAGCAGTGATTCTAGGGACACCGGGGAGCTGTTTTTT.

V usage is TRBV6-1 and J usage is TRBJ2-1, with 7 bases aligning to TRBD2. Trimming removed 7 bases from V and 0 bases from J; junction bases left unmatched: 3. The CDR3 extends over 14 amino acids. From germline, CDR1 is MNHNS and CDR2 SASEGT. CDR3: CASNSGPSYNEQFF. The CDR3 DNA sequence: TGTGCCAGCAATAGCGGGCCCTCCTACAATGAGCAGTTCTTC.

The chain combines TRBV6-1 with TRBJ2-1; 9 positions agree with TRBD2. The J call may not be correct, given that the DNA end is closer to TRBJ2-5. CDR1 is MNHNS and CDR2 is SASEGT in the germline V gene. The CDR3 totals 15 residues. CDR3 sequence (DNA): TGTGCCAGCAGTCTCATGACTAGCGGCAAAGAGACCCAGTACTTC. As protein: CASSLMTSGKETQYF.

The chain is built from TRBV11-2 and TRBJ2-5; TRBD1 matches at 7 bases. The J call may be incorrect, as the DNA end agrees better with TRBJ2-7. The germline gives CDR1 SGHAT, CDR2 FQNNGV. The CDR3 is 17 amino acids. The CDR3 loop is CASSLDRPQQGAYEQYF. DNA for the CDR3: TGTGCCAGCAGCTTAGACCGGCCACAGCAGGGGGCCTACGAGCAGTACTTC.

The chain is built from TRBV6-5 and TRBJ2-1; D is undetermined. The end of the DNA fits TRBJ2-5 better, so the J call may be wrong. Germline V CDR1 and CDR2: MNHEY, SVGAGI. This CDR3 has 12 residues. The CDR3 here is CASSYRRETQYF. Here the CDR3 DNA reads TGTGCCAGCAGTTACCGCCGAGAGACCCAGTACTTC.

The chain recombines TRBV7-2 with TRBJ2-1; 7 nucleotides line up with TRBD2. CDR1 SGHTA and CDR2 FQGNSA come from the germline V gene. Unmatched junction bases numbered 4, after V lost 0 bases and J lost 2 bases. The CDR3 covers 16 residues. The CDR3 protein is CASSLALSGTYNEQFF. DNA for the CDR3: TGTGCCAGCAGCTTAGCGCTCAGCGGGACCTACAATGAGCAGTTCTTC.

On this clonotype: The CDR3 ends on some other residue instead of the conserved phenylalanine or tryptophan, so this is likely a read error. The rearrangement joins TRBV6-1 to TRBJ2-1; maybe TRBD1 (5 bases). The end of the DNA aligns better with TRBJ2-7, so the J call may be wrong. The germline V gene has CDR1 MNHNS and CDR2 SASEGT. The CDR3 loop spans 11 amino acids. The CDR3 coding sequence is TGTGCCAGCAGTAGGGGATCCGAGCAGTACTTA. It translates to CASSRGSEQYL.

V usage is TRBV7-2 and J usage is TRBJ2-3; TRBD1 is a possible D gene (5 bases). V dropped 3 bases and J dropped 4 bases, with 8 bases sitting between them. CDR3 length: 13 residues. Germline V lookup: CDR1 SGHTA, CDR2 FQGNSA. The CDR3 DNA reads as TGTGCCAGCAGCTTTAGCAGGGCAGATACGCAGTATTTT. Its protein product is CASSFSRADTQYF. Supplemented by reference TRBV7-2 and TRBJ2-3, the full variable domain reads GAGVSQSPSNKVTEKGKDVELRCDPISGHTALYWYRQSLGQGLEFLIYFQGNSAPDKSGLPSDRFSAERTGGSVSTLTIQRTQQEDSAVYLCASSFSRADTQYFGPGTRLTVL.

This clonotype was recorded a few times. V is TRBV6-1 and J is TRBJ2-1; the match to TRBD2 covers 10 bases. Germline loops: CDR1 MNHNS, CDR2 SASEGT. V was clipped by 6 bases and J by 3 bases; unmatched bases: 8. The CDR3 consists of 16 residues. Written as DNA, the CDR3 is TGTGCCAGCAGCCACCTTCTAGCGGGAGTCTACAATGAGCAGTTCTTC. Amino acid sequence: CASSHLLAGVYNEQFF.

The chain carries TRBV6-1 and TRBJ2-5; D gene unclear. Germline V CDR1 and CDR2: MNHNS, SASEGT. Trimming stripped 4 bases from V and 5 bases from J, with 11 bases between. The CDR3 runs to 13 residues. This chain's CDR3 is CASSVKGAETQYF. The CDR3 DNA is TGTGCCAGCAGTGTCAAGGGCGCGGAGACCCAGTACTTC.

The chain couples TRBV27 to TRBJ2-3; D possibly uses TRBD1 or TRBD2 (5 bases each). The CDR3 is 14 amino acids. Germline CDR1 and CDR2: MNHEY and SMNVEV (reference sequence). The ends were cut back, 3 bases at V and 2 bases at J, with 9 bases in the middle. CDR3 region: CASSFRGPTDTQYF. Written as DNA, the CDR3 is TGTGCCAGCAGTTTTCGGGGCCCCACAGATACGCAGTATTTT.

This CDR3 is CASSRTSQGSHEQYF. CDR3 DNA sequence: TGTGCCAGCAGCCGGACTAGCCAGGGGTCCCACGAGCAGTACTTC. The V call is TRBV11-2, the J call TRBJ2-5; TRBD2 matches at 8 bases. The DNA end is a closer match to TRBJ2-7, so the J assignment may be wrong. The CDR3 consists of 15 residues. CDR1 is SGHAT and CDR2 is FQNNGV in the germline V gene.

By proportion, this clonotype is large. The CDR3 sequence: CASSDKMNTEAFF. The CDR3 DNA reads TGTGCCAGCAGTGACAAAATGAACACTGAAGCTTTCTTT. The chain has TRBV6-4 and TRBJ1-1; D gene uncertain. CDR1 and CDR2 (germline): MRHNA, SNTAGT. V gave up 2 bases and J gave up 0 bases, with 4 bases separating them. The CDR3 extends over 13 amino acids.

The chain links TRBV22-1 to TRBJ1-6. TRBV22-1 is tagged as a pseudogene. The CDR3 is made up of 8 amino acids. In nucleotides, the CDR3 is TGTCTTGGGATCGCACACGTCTTT. As protein: CLGIAHVF.

The chain carries TRBV6-1 and TRBJ2-1, with TRBD2 as a possible D gene (5 bases). The germline V gene encodes CDR1 MNHNS and CDR2 SASEGT. This CDR3 spans 14 amino acids. The V and J ends lost 8 bases and 1 base respectively, with 12 bases between them. As DNA, the CDR3 is TGTGCCAGCCAGGCGGGCAGGTCCTACAATGAGCAGTTCTTC. Its protein is CASQAGRSYNEQFF.

The chain recombines TRBV10-1 with TRBJ2-1; the match to TRBD2 covers 11 bases. Germline lookup yields CDR1 WNHNN and CDR2 SYGVQD (reference sequence). V was clipped by 5 bases and J by 8 bases; unmatched bases: 2. The CDR3 contains 13 residues. CDR3 in amino acids: CASSKLAGDEQFF. The CDR3 DNA reads TGCGCCAGCAGTAAACTAGCGGGAGATGAGCAGTTCTTC.

V is TRBV7-9 and J is TRBJ1-1, with unresolved D. V gave up 2 bases and J gave up 11 bases, with 15 bases separating them. Germline values: CDR1 SEHNR, CDR2 FQNEAQ (reference sequence). This CDR3 has 13 amino acids. The CDR3, as DNA: TGTGCCAGCAGCTTAAGTTTAGAAGGTAGCGCTTTCTTT. It encodes CASSLSLEGSAFF. Complete variable domain (other parts from reference TRBV7-9 and TRBJ1-1): DTGVSQNPRHKITKRGQNVTFRCDPISEHNRLYWYRQTLGQGPEFLTYFQNEAQLEKSRLLSDRFSAERPKGSFSTLEIQRTEQGDSAMYLCASSLSLEGSAFFGQGTRLTVV.

This clonotype was seen once. The V gene is TRBV12-3 or TRBV12-4, the J gene TRBJ2-6; D may be TRBD1 (6 bases). V gave up 5 bases and J gave up 1 base, with 6 bases separating them. The length of the CDR3 is 14 residues. CDR3 region: CASSQGSGANVLTF. DNA for the CDR3: TGTGCCAGCAGTCAGGGGTCTGGGGCCAACGTCCTGACTTTC.